These 21 T cell receptor beta chains originate from one sample sequenced in a study of cytomegalovirus exposure and HLA in healthy donors. The PCR made use of 60 Vbeta and 13 Jbeta primers. The data were produced by immunoSEQ multiplex PCR, yet TCRdb's version contains in-frame clones alone and is incomplete. The sample lists 85,000 to 130,000 clones; roughly 78% were seen once. The sequenced sample consisted of PBMCs. These receptors were obtained from a woman in her 40s in good health and CMV-seronegative.

The chain joins TRBV27 to TRBJ1-4; 7 bases fit TRBD1. V lost 5 bases, J lost 8 bases, and 8 bases stayed unmatched. The length of the CDR3 is 14 residues. Germline V gene lookup returns CDR1 MNHEY and CDR2 SMNVEV (reference sequence). The CDR3 DNA follows: TGTGCCAGCAGTCGTCGACAGGGAGGCGAAAAACTGTTTTTT. Translated, it gives CASSRRQGGEKLFF.

This clone was recorded once. The chain links TRBV18 to TRBJ2-1; D ambiguous. The CDR3 loop spans 14 amino acids. V was cut by 6 bases and J by 7 bases, with 16 bases left in between. CDR1 KGHSH and CDR2 LQKENI come from the germline V gene. The CDR3, as DNA: TGTGCCAGCTCTCCCATAGCCGTTGAGAATGAGCAGTTCTTC. Encoded protein: CASSPIAVENEQFF.

The rearrangement links TRBV6-1 to TRBJ2-3; 7 bases are shared with TRBD2. With 6 bases clipped from V and 2 bases from J, the junction kept 8 bases outside the gene matches. This CDR3 is 15 amino acids long. Germline V lookup: CDR1 MNHNS, CDR2 SASEGT. CDR3 sequence: CASSFGRRDTDTQYF. The DNA for the CDR3 is TGTGCCAGCAGCTTCGGGAGGAGGGACACAGATACGCAGTATTTT.

The chain couples TRBV4-1 to TRBJ1-2; D remains ambiguous. V was trimmed by 7 bases and J by 0 bases, leaving 12 bases between them. This CDR3 contains 14 residues. The V gene's germline CDR1 is MGHRA and CDR2 YSYEKL. The CDR3 region is CASTLPRANYGYTF. CDR3 DNA: TGCGCCAGCACCCTTCCCCGGGCTAACTATGGCTACACCTTC.

This clone has only a few counts. The J gene is TRBJ1-5, the V gene TRBV6-1, with D tentatively TRBD1 (6 bases). Germline V gene lookup returns CDR1 MNHNS and CDR2 SASEGT. Trimming took 0 bases from V and 8 from J, leaving 20 bases between them. The CDR3 contains 17 residues. In nucleotides, the CDR3 is TGTGCCAGCAGTGAAGCCGATTTTGGAAGGGGGTTGGAGCCCCAGCATTTT. Translating gives CASSEADFGRGLEPQHF.

The chain couples TRBV19 to TRBJ1-5; D not resolved. Per germline, CDR1 LNHDA and CDR2 SQIVND (reference sequence). With 4 bases removed from V and 1 base from J, the gap between germline ends came to 11 bases. The CDR3 covers 15 residues. CDR3 sequence: CASSTTRSSNQPQHF. The CDR3 nucleotides are TGTGCCAGTAGTACCACAAGGAGCAGCAATCAGCCCCAGCATTTT. Drawing the rest from reference TRBV19 and TRBJ1-5, the complete variable domain is DGGITQSPKYLFRKEGQNVTLSCEQNLNHDAMYWYRQDPGQGLRLIYYSQIVNDFQKGDIAEGYSVSREKKESFPLTVTSAQKNPTAFYLCASSTTRSSNQPQHFGDGTRLSIL.

This clone was counted once. The chain couples TRBV9 to TRBJ1-6, with 9 bases lining up with TRBD1. CDR3 length: 18 residues. The V gene end was trimmed by 7 bases and the J gene end by 8 bases; junction bases not matched to a gene: 19. CDR1 and CDR2 from the germline V gene are SGDLS and YYNGEE. CDR3 in amino acids: CASSRRIPGGTGYSPLHF. The CDR3 region has the DNA TGTGCCAGCTCCCGTCGGATTCCTGGCGGGACAGGGTATTCACCCCTCCACTTT.

The table lists this clone with a count of one. CDR3 protein: CASSFSGAEKLFF. In DNA form, the CDR3 reads TGTGCCAGCAGTTTCTCGGGAGCCGAAAAACTGTTTTTT. The V gene is TRBV28, the J gene TRBJ1-4; D unclear. The V gene lost 3 bases and the J gene lost 8 bases, with 10 bases spanning the gap. Germline assignment: CDR1 MDHEN and CDR2 SYDVKM. The CDR3 is 13 amino acids.

With respect to this clone: One end of the junction does not line up with germline, which may come from a read error. This chain links TRBV7-7 with TRBJ2-5, with 11 positions matching TRBD2. The CDR3 has 15 amino acids. CDR1 and CDR2 (germline): SSHAT, FNYEAQ (reference sequence). As DNA, the CDR3 is TGTGCTAGCAGCGAGACTAGCGGGGCCGGGGGGGCCCAGTACTTC. Translated, it gives CASSETSGAGGAQYF.

The chain links TRBV7-9 to TRBJ2-1, with D tentatively TRBD2 (6 bases). V dropped 2 bases and J dropped 6 bases, with 11 bases sitting between them. The CDR3 spans 14 residues. Germline V gives CDR1 SEHNR, CDR2 FQNEAQ (reference sequence). This chain's CDR3 is CASSLSGLPNEQFF. The CDR3 DNA is TGTGCCAGCAGCTTATCGGGACTTCCCAATGAGCAGTTCTTC.

The rearrangement joins TRBV5-4 to TRBJ1-3; no clear D. Germline V gene data show CDR1 as SGHNT and CDR2 as YYREEE (reference sequence). The CDR3 consists of 15 residues. Trimming removed 3 bases from V and 0 bases from J, with 10 bases in between. For the CDR3, the DNA is TGTGCCAGCAGCTCGGATGGGCCCTCTGGAAACACCATATATTTT. Its protein is CASSSDGPSGNTIYF.

The J gene is TRBJ2-1, the V gene TRBV28, with 11 bases fitting TRBD2. J gave up 8 bases and V 7 bases, and 10 bases lay outside the gene matches. Germline CDR1 MDHEN, CDR2 SYDVKM. The CDR3 runs to 15 residues. CDR3 protein: CASNPSSGRLHEQFF. The DNA for the CDR3 is TGTGCCAGCAACCCTTCTAGCGGGAGGCTCCATGAGCAGTTCTTC.

The V call is TRBV28, the J call TRBJ2-7, with D unclear. The germline CDR1 and CDR2 sequences are MDHEN and SYDVKM. Trimming cost V 3 bases and J 1 base, with 13 bases left between them. The CDR3 has 15 amino acids. The CDR3 nucleotides are TGTGCCAGCAGTTTCCTCCTCGCCGGGTCCTACGAGCAGTACTTC. Amino acids: CASSFLLAGSYEQYF.

In DNA, the CDR3 is TGCAGCGTTGGGAGGACAGGTGAATCAGATACGCAGTATTTT. Amino acid sequence: CSVGRTGESDTQYF. The chain joins TRBV29-1 to TRBJ2-3, with 7 nucleotides matching TRBD1. CDR3 size: 14 residues. Germline CDR1 and CDR2: SQVTM and ANQGSEA. J was trimmed by 4 bases and V by 4 bases; bases with no gene match: 8.

This CDR3 is CASRAVDTQYF. In DNA, the CDR3 is TGCGCCAGCAGAGCGGTAGATACGCAGTATTTT. The genes are TRBV5-1 and TRBJ2-3, with D perhaps matching TRBD2 (5 bases). With 5 bases removed from V and 5 bases from J, the gap between germline ends came to 6 bases. Germline CDR1 reads SGHRS; CDR2 reads YFSETQ. The length of the CDR3 is 11 residues.

The CDR3 DNA follows: TGCGCCAGCAGCACAGGAGGGGGCTCGATCGAGCAGTACTTC. Translated, it gives CASSTGGGSIEQYF. J is TRBJ2-7 and V is TRBV5-1; maybe TRBD1 (7 bases). Germline CDR1 is SGHRS and CDR2 is YFSETQ. Trimming removed 4 bases from V and 6 bases from J, with 17 bases in between. CDR3 size: 14 residues.

This chain uses TRBV10-3 with TRBJ1-5; TRBD1 agrees at 7 bases. This CDR3 comprises 14 residues. Germline CDR1 is ENHRY and CDR2 is SYGVKD. Germline trimming cut 9 bases from V and 4 bases from J; bases unmatched to any gene: 9. The chain's CDR3 is CAISATGTNQPQHF. The DNA of the CDR3 is TGTGCCATATCCGCGACAGGGACTAATCAGCCCCAGCATTTT.

The chain joins TRBV28 to TRBJ1-4, with D unresolved. The V and J ends lost 2 bases and 14 bases respectively, with 9 bases between them. Per germline, CDR1 MDHEN and CDR2 SYDVKM. This CDR3 is 11 amino acids long. CDR3 region: CASSLEGKLFF. The CDR3 coding sequence is TGTGCCAGCAGTTTAGAGGGCAAGCTGTTTTTT.

This chain links TRBV6-5 with TRBJ1-1; possible D gene TRBD1, 6 bases. The germline V and J ends were trimmed by 2 bases and 11 bases, with 12 bases remaining between them. The CDR3 extends over 12 amino acids. In germline, CDR1 is MNHEY, CDR2 SVGAGI. The CDR3: CASSYGRGLAFF. DNA of the CDR3: TGTGCCAGCAGTTACGGGCGGGGGCTGGCTTTCTTT.

The rearrangement uses TRBV28 and TRBJ2-7, with 10 nucleotides matching TRBD2. CDR3 length: 14 amino acids. The germline V gene encodes CDR1 MDHEN and CDR2 SYDVKM. V gave up 4 bases and J gave up 5 bases; unmatched junction bases: 5. The CDR3 region is CASSSSGSPNEQYF. As DNA, the CDR3 is TGTGCCAGCAGTTCTAGCGGGAGTCCCAACGAGCAGTACTTC.

On this clone: This is likely a read error, given that the CDR3 carries no conserved phenylalanine or tryptophan at its end. The genes are TRBV28 and TRBJ1-2, with D possibly matching TRBD1 (5 bases). The CDR3 runs 14 residues. Trimming removed 5 bases at V and 2 bases at J, with 12 bases between. Per germline, CDR1 MDHEN and CDR2 SYDVKM. The CDR3 loop reads CASSPPAGNYGYTL. Written as DNA, the CDR3 is TGTGCCAGCAGTCCCCCCGCAGGGAACTATGGCTACACCCTC.